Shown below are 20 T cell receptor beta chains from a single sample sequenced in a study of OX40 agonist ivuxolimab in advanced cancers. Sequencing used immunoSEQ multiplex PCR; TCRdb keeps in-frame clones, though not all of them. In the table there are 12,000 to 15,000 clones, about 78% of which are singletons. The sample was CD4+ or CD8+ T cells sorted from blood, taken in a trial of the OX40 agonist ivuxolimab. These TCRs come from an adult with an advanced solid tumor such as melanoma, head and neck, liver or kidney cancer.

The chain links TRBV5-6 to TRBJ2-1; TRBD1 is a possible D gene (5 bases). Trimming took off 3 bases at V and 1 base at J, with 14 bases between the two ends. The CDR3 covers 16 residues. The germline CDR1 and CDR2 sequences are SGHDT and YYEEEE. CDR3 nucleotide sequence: TGTGCCAGCAGCTACATCACAGGTTCTTCCTACAATGAGCAGTTCTTC. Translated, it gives CASSYITGSSYNEQFF.

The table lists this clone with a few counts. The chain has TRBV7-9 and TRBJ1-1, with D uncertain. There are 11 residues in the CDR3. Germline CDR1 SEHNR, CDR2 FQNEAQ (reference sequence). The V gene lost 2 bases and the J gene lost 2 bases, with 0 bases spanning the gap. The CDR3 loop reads CASSLNTEAFF. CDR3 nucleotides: TGTGCCAGCAGCTTAAACACTGAAGCTTTCTTT.

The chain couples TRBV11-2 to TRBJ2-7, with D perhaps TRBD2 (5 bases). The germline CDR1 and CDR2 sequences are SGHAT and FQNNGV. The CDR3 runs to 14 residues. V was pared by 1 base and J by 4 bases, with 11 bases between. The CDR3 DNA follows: TGTGCCAGCAGCTTAGGTTTAGGCGGGTACGAGCAGTACTTC. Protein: CASSLGLGGYEQYF.

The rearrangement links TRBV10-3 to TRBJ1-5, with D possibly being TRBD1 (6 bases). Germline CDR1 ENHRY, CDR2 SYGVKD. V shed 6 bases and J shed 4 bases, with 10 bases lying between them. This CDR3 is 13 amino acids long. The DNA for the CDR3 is TGTGCCATCAGGGGGACATTTAATCAGCCCCAGCATTTT. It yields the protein CAIRGTFNQPQHF.

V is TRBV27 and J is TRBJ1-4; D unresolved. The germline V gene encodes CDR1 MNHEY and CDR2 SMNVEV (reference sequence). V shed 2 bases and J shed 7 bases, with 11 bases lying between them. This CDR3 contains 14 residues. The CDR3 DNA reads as TGTGCCAGCAGTTTAGGGGAAAGTAGTGAAAAACTGTTTTTT. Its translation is CASSLGESSEKLFF. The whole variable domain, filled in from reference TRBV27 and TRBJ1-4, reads EAQVTQNPRYLITVTGKKLTVTCSQNMNHEYMSWYRQDPGLGLRQIYYSMNVEVTDKGDVPEGYKVSRKEKRNFPLILESPSPNQTSLYFCASSLGESSEKLFFGSGTQLSVL.

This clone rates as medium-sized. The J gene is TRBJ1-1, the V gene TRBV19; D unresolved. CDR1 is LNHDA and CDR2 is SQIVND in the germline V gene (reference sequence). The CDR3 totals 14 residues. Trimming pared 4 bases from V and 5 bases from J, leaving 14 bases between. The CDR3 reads CASSTVSKGTEAFF. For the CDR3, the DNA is TGTGCCAGTAGTACCGTCTCAAAGGGAACTGAAGCTTTCTTT.

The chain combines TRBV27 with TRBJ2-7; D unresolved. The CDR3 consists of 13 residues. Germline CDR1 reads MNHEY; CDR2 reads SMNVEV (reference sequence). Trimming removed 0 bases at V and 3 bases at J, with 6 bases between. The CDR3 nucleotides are TGTGCCAGCAGTTTATCGCCAGACTACGAGCAGTACTTC. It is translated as CASSLSPDYEQYF.

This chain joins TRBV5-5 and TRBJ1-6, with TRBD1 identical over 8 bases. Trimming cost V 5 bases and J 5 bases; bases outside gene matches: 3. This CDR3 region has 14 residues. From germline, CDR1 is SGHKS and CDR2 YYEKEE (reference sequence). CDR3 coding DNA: TGTGCCAGCAGATCGACAGGGGATAATTCACCCCTCCACTTT. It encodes CASRSTGDNSPLHF. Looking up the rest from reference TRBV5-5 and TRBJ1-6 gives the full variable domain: DAGVTQSPTHLIKTRGQQVTLRCSPISGHKSVSWYQQVLGQGPQFIFQYYEKEERGRGNFPDRFSARQFPNYSSELNVNALLLGDSALYLCASRSTGDNSPLHFGNGTRLTVT.

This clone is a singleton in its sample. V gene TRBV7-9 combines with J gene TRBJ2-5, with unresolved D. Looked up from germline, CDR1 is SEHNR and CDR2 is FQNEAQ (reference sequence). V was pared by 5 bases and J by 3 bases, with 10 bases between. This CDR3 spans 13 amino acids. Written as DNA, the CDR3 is TGTGCCAGCAGCCCGGTCACAGAAGAGACCCAGTACTTC. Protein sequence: CASSPVTEETQYF.

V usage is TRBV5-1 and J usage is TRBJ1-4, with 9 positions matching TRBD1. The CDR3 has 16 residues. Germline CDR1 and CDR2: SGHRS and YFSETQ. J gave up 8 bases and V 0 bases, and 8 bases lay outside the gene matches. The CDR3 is CASSLDGGQGEEKLFF. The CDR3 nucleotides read TGCGCCAGCAGCTTGGACGGGGGACAGGGCGAGGAAAAACTGTTTTTT.

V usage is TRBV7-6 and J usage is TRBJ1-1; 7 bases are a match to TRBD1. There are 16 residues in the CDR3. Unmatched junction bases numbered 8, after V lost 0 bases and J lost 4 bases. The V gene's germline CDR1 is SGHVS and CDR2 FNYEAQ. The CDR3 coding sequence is TGTGCCAGCAGCTTAGCCGTCGACAGGGTGGGCACTGAAGCTTTCTTT. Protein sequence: CASSLAVDRVGTEAFF. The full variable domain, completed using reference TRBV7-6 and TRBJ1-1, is GAGVSQSPRYKVTKRGQDVALRCDPISGHVSLYWYRQALGQGPEFLTYFNYEAQQDKSGLPNDRFSAERPEGSISTLTIQRTEQRDSAMYRCASSLAVDRVGTEAFFGQGTRLTVV.

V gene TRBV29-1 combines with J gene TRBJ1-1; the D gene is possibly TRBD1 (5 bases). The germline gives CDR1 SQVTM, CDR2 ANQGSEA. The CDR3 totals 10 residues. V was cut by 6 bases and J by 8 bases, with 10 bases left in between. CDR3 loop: CSVGTGEAFF. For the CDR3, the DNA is TGCAGCGTCGGGACCGGGGAAGCTTTCTTT.

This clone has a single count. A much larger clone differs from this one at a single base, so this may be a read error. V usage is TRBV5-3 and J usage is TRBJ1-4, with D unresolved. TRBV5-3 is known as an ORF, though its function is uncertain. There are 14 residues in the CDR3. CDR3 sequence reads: CASSFIATNEKLFF. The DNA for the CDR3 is TGTGCCAGCAGCTTCATTGCAACTAATGAAAAACTGTTTTTT.

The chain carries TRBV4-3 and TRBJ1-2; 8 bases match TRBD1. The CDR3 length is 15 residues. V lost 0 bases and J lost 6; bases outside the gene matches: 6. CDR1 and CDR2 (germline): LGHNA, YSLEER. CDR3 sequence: CASSQDPDRANGYTF. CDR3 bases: TGCGCCAGCAGCCAAGATCCGGACAGGGCCAATGGCTACACCTTC.

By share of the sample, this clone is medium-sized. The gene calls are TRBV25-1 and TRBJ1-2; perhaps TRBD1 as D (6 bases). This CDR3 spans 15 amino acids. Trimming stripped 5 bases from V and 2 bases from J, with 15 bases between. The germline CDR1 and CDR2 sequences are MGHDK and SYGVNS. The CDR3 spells CASSPGARLNYGYTF. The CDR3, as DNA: TGTGCCAGCAGTCCAGGGGCCAGGCTAAACTATGGCTACACCTTC.

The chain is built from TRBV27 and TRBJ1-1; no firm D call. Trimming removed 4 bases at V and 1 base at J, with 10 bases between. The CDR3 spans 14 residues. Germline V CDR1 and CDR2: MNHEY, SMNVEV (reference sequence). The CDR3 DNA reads TGTGCCAGCAGTTCCCCCCATCCGAACACTGAAGCTTTCTTT. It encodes CASSSPHPNTEAFF.

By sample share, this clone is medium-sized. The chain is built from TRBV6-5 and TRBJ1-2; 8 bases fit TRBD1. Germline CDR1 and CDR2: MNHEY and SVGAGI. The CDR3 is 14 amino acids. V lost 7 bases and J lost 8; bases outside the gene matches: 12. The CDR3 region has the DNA TGTGCCAGCAACCCACAGGGGGGGAATCTGGGCTACACCTTC. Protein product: CASNPQGGNLGYTF.

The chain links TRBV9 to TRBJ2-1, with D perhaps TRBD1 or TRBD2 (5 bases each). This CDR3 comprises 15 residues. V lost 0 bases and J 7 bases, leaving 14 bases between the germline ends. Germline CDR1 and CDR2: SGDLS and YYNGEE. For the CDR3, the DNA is TGTGCCAGCAGCGTAGTCGGGGCCGAGTTAAATGAGCAGTTCTTC. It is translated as CASSVVGAELNEQFF.

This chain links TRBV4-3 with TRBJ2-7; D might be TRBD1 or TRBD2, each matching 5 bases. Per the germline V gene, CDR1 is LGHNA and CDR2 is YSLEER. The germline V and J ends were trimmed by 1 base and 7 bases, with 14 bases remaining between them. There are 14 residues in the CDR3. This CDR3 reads CASSQGSGAEEQYF. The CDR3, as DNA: TGCGCCAGCAGCCAAGGCTCCGGGGCCGAAGAGCAGTACTTC.

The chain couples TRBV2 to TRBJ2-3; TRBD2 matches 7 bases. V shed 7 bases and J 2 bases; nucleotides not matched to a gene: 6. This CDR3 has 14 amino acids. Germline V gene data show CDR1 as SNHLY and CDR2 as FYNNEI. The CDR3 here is CASTRGDLTDTQYF. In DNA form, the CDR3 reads TGTGCCAGCACACGGGGGGACCTCACAGATACGCAGTATTTT.